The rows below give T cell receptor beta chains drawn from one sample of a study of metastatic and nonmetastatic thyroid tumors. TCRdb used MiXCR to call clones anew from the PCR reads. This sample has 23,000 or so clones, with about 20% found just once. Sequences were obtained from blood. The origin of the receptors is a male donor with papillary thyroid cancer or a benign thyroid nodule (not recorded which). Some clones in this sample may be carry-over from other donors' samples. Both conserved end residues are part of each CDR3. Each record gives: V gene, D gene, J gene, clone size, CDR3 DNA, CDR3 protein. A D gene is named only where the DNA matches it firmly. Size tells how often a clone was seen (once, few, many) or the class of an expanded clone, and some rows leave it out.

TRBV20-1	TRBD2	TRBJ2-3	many	TGCAGCCTGGGGCTAGCGGGACCCGATACGCAGTATTTT	CSLGLAGPDTQYF
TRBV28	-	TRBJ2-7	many	TGTGCCAGCAGTACAAGACCTCAGGGCCGGCAGCAGTACTTC	CASSTRPQGRQQYF
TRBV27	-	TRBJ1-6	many	TGTGCCAGCAGTTTTATTAAGAACTTCTATAATTCACCCCTCCACTTT	CASSFIKNFYNSPLHF
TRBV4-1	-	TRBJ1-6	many	TGCGCCAGCAGCTACCGGGACATGAAGGCAAATGATTCACCCCTCCACTTT	CASSYRDMKANDSPLHF
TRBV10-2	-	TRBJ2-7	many	TGCGCCACCAGCCCGGGAGCCCTCTCCTACGAGCAGTACTTC	CATSPGALSYEQYF
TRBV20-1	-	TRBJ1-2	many	TGCAGTGCTCCCCAGATCGACAGCTATGGCTACACCTTC	CSAPQIDSYGYTF
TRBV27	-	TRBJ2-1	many	TGTGCCAGCACCCGGGGGACGGCGACTGAGCAGTTCTTC	CASTRGTATEQFF
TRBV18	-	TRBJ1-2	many	TGTGCCAGCTCACCCGACAGTTATGGCTACACCTTC	CASSPDSYGYTF
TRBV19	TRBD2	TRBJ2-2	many	TGTGCCAGTAACCTAGCGGGGTCCACCGGGGAGCTGTTTTTT	CASNLAGSTGELFF
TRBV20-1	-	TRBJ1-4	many	TGCAGTGCCGAAGATAATGAAAAACTGTTTTTT	CSAEDNEKLFF
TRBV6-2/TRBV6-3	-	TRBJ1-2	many	TGTGCCAGCGCCGCGGAGGCCTATGGCTACACCTTC	CASAAEAYGYTF
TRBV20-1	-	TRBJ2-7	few	TGCAGTGCCGATTCAAAGGGGATTTACGAGCAGTACTTC	CSADSKGIYEQYF
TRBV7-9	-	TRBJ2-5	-	TGTGCCAGTGGCGTACGGGAGACCCAGTACTTC	CASGVRETQYF
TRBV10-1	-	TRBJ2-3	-	TGCGCCAGCAGCCTAGGGAGCGGTGACACAGATACGCGGTATTTT	CASSLGSGDTDTRYF
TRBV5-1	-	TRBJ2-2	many	TGCGCCAGCAGCTTGGCCAGCGCGGGAAGGAACACCGGGGAGCTGTTTTTT	CASSLASAGRNTGELFF
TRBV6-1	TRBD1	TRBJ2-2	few	TGTGCCAGCAGTCTGGGGACAGGCGACACCGGGTATCTGTTTTTT	CASSLGTGDTGYLFF
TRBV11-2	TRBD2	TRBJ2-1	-	TGTGCCAGCATCTTAGGTGGTCTAGCGGGCCACAATGAGCAGTTCTTC	CASILGGLAGHNEQFF
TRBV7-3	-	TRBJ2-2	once	TGTGCCAGCAGCTTTCATCCGGTCAACACCGGGGAGCTGTTTTTT	CASSFHPVNTGELFF
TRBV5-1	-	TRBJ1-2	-	TGCGCCGGCAGCTTCCTCTCGGGGTCCTATGTCTACACCTTC	CAGSFLSGSYVYTF
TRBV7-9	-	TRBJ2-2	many	TGTGCCAGCAGCTTAATGGGGGCCGGGGAGCTGTTTTTT	CASSLMGAGELFF
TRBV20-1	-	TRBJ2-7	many	TGCAGTGCTGAATGGGGCTACGAGCAGTACTTC	CSAEWGYEQYF
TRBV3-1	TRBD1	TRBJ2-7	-	TGTGCCAGCAGCCGAACACGACAGGGGGAGCAGTACTTC	CASSRTRQGEQYF
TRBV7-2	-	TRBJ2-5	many	TGTGCCAGCAGCTTCGGGGGAGGTCAAGAGACCCAGTACTTC	CASSFGGGQETQYF
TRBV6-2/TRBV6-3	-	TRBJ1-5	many	TGTGCCAGCCATCGGGGGGACTATAGCAATCAGCCCCAGCATTTT	CASHRGDYSNQPQHF
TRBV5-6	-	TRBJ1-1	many	TGTGCCAGCAGCTTGATAACCCGAACACCACTGGGGACTGAAGCTTTCTTT	CASSLITRTPLGTEAFF
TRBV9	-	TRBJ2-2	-	TGTGCCAGCAGCGTAGCTAGTGGGGAGCTGTTTTTT	CASSVASGELFF
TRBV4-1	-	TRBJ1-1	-	TGCGCCAGCAGCCAAGATCGGGGGCCCACTGAAGCTTTCTTT	CASSQDRGPTEAFF
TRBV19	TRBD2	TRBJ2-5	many	TGTGCCAGTAGTCCTGTGGGTCTAGCGGAAAGGTACGCCCAGTACTTC	CASSPVGLAERYAQYF
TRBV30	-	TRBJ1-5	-	TGTGCCTGGAGTGTTGGGGGGGTTCATCAGCCCCAGCATTTT	CAWSVGGVHQPQHF
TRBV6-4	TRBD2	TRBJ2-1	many	TGTGCCAGCAGTGAGGGACTAGCGGGAGGTTACAATGAGCAGTTCTTC	CASSEGLAGGYNEQFF
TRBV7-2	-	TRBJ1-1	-	TGTGCCAGCAGCTACCAGCCGGGGCTGAACACTGAAGCTTTCTTT	CASSYQPGLNTEAFF
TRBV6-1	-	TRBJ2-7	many	TGTGCCAGCGGCAAGACCTACGAGCAGTACTTC	CASGKTYEQYF
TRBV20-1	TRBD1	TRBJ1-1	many	TGCAGTGCTAGAGATCGTTCTCGGGACAGGGGGCTGAACACTGAAGCTTTCTTT	CSARDRSRDRGLNTEAFF
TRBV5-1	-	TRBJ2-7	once	TGCGCCAGCAGCTTGGAGGGCGGAGGGCTTGAGCAGTACTTC	CASSLEGGGLEQYF
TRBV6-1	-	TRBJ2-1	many	TGTGCCATCCCGACCACCCCGGGGTCCTACAATGAGCAGTTCTTC	CAIPTTPGSYNEQFF